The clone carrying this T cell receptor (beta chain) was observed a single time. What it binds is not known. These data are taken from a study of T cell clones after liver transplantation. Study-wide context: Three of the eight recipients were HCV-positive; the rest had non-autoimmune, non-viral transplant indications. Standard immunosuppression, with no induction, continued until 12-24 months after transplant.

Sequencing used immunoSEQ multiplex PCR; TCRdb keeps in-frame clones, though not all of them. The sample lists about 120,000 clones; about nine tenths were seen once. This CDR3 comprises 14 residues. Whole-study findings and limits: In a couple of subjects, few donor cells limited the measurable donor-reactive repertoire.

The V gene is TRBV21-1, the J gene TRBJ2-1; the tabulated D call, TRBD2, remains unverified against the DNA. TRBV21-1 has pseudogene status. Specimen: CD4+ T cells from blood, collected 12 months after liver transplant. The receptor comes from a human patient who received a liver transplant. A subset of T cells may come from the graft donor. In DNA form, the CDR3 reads TGTGCCAGCGGCTTTCGGGGGGAGAAGGATGAGCAGTTCTTC. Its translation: CASGFRGEKDEQFF.